This T cell receptor (beta chain) originates from a study of cytomegalovirus exposure and HLA in healthy donors. Notes on this clone: The target antigen is unknown.

Study-level findings and limits: Later analysis identified 16,951 TCR beta sequences associated with HLA alleles, using a false discovery rate threshold of 0.05.

Use of 60 Vbeta and 13 Jbeta primers characterized the PCR. Data came from immunoSEQ multiplex PCR; TCRdb stores just in-frame clones and leaves some out. The sample has 100,000 to 150,000 clones. Trimming at V came to 10 bases and at J to 4 bases, leaving 10 bases not matched to a gene. The CDR3 is 15 residues long. Looked up from germline, CDR1 is MNHNS and CDR2 is SASEGT. The sequence was collected from a man between 18 and 29 years old in good health and CMV-seronegative. This chain joins TRBV6-1 and TRBJ2-1; TRBD1 aligns across 10 bases. Sequences were obtained from PBMCs. CDR3 DNA sequence: TGTGCCACCCTGAGGGGGACAGGGGCTTACAATGAGCAGTTCTTC. It specifies CATLRGTGAYNEQFF.